A single sample is the source of the 32 T cell receptor beta chains below, sequenced in a study of T-cell reconstitution after alpha-beta-depleted transplantation in children. The TCRbeta library was prepared with unique molecular identifiers. TCRdb passed the PCR reads through MiXCR, listing each CDR3 protein once. The sample records around 200,000 distinct CDR3 sequences, 6% to 7% being singletons. The specimen was PBMCs from the stem cell graft donor, collected from the stem cell graft. These receptors were obtained from a human donor who donated a stem cell graft to a child with Wiskott-Aldrich syndrome.

This clonotype was recorded at least ten times. The DNA is left out, because the CDR3 cannot be placed on it with certainty; the CDR3 is given as TCRdb lists it. V and J are TRBV24-1 and TRBJ2-1; the table gives TRBD2 as D, unverified against the DNA. The CDR3 numbers 14 amino acids, ends counted. Per the germline V gene, CDR1 is KGHDR and CDR2 is SFDVKD. The CDR3 reads CATSSSGVGNEQFF.

In its sample, this clonotype was seen many times. The chain is built from TRBV7-9 and TRBJ2-7, with a weak D call TRBD2 (6 bases). CDR3 length: 14 amino acids. The germline V and J ends were trimmed by 0 bases and 3 bases, with 9 bases remaining between them. The germline V gene encodes CDR1 SEHNR and CDR2 FQNEAQ (reference sequence). The CDR3 loop is CASSLARGDYEQYF. In nucleotides, the CDR3 is TGTGCCAGCAGCTTAGCGCGCGGGGACTACGAGCAGTACTTC.

For the CDR3, the DNA is TGTGCCAGCAGTTATCTGCGGCAGGGGGGGGCTAATGAAAAACTGTTTTTT. Its protein is CASSYLRQGGANEKLFF. The chain is built from TRBV6-5 and TRBJ1-4, with 7 bases identical to TRBD1. V gave up 3 bases and J gave up 3 bases; unmatched junction bases: 10. The CDR3 has 17 residues. Germline V CDR1 and CDR2: MNHEY, SVGAGI.

The chain has TRBV24-1 and TRBJ1-2, with unresolved D. CDR1 KGHDR and CDR2 SFDVKD come from the germline V gene. Trimming shortened V by 4 bases and J by 4 bases, and 9 bases separated the two germline ends. CDR3 length: 13 residues. CDR3 protein: CATSDSGIYGYTF. The CDR3 coding sequence is TGTGCCACCAGTGACTCAGGAATCTATGGCTACACCTTC.

This clonotype has ten or more counts. The chain links TRBV15 to TRBJ2-1, with D hard to call. The germline gives CDR1 LNHNV, CDR2 YYDKDF (reference sequence). The V and J ends lost 3 bases and 1 base respectively, with 10 bases between them. The CDR3 covers 15 residues. In DNA form, the CDR3 reads TGTGCCACCAGCAGTTTACGTCCTTCCTACAATGAGCAGTTCTTC. Translating it yields CATSSLRPSYNEQFF.

Ten or more counts support this clonotype. The CDR3: CASSHSDRGRNYEQYF. DNA of the CDR3: TGTGCCAGCAGCCACTCGGACAGGGGGCGAAACTACGAGCAGTACTTC. The J gene is TRBJ2-7, the V gene TRBV3-1; 11 positions agree with TRBD1. V was pared by 3 bases and J by 3 bases, with 7 bases of the junction left unmatched. The germline gives CDR1 LGHDT, CDR2 YNNKEL (reference sequence). This CDR3 contains 16 residues.

Ten or more counts support this clonotype. The chain uses TRBV6-1 and TRBJ2-5, with 9 positions matching TRBD1. The CDR3 totals 15 residues. CDR1 and CDR2 (germline): MNHNS, SASEGT. The ends lost 5 bases at V and 3 bases at J; junction bases unmatched: 7. The CDR3 region has the DNA TGTGCCAGCAGTAGCAGGACAGGGGCGAAAGAGACCCAGTACTTC. Translation: CASSSRTGAKETQYF.

The chain links TRBV5-1 to TRBJ2-3; D may be TRBD2 (6 bases). The CDR3 is made up of 14 amino acids. Trimming pared 4 bases from V and 2 bases from J, leaving 11 bases between. The germline gives CDR1 SGHRS, CDR2 YFSETQ. CDR3 sequence: CASSTWDSTDTQYF. The CDR3 DNA follows: TGCGCCAGCAGCACCTGGGACTCCACAGATACGCAGTATTTT.

This clonotype came up many times. The chain links TRBV7-2 to TRBJ2-7; 8 nucleotides match TRBD1. The CDR3 is 15 amino acids. The junction had 7 bases not matched to a gene; V was cut back by 3 bases and J by 3 bases. Germline V gives CDR1 SGHTA, CDR2 FQGNSA. In nucleotides, the CDR3 is TGTGCCAGCAGCTTTTACACAGGGGGTGGCTACGAGCAGTACTTC. Translating it yields CASSFYTGGGYEQYF.

This clonotype was observed at least ten times. This chain uses TRBV20-1 with TRBJ1-5; tentatively, D is TRBD1 (5 bases). The V gene's germline CDR1 is DFQATT and CDR2 SNEGSKA (reference sequence). The V and J ends lost 5 bases and 0 bases respectively, with 8 bases between them. CDR3 length: 13 amino acids. The CDR3 nucleotides read TGCAGTGCTTCAGGGCCTAGCAATCAGCCCCAGCATTTT. As protein: CSASGPSNQPQHF.

The table lists this clonotype with many counts. This sequence joins TRBV30 and TRBJ2-1; 10 nucleotides align to TRBD1. The CDR3 totals 14 residues. Germline V gene sequence: CDR1 GTSNPN, CDR2 SVGIG (reference sequence). V lost 2 bases to trimming and J lost 6 bases; unmatched junction nucleotides: 4. The CDR3 nucleotides are TGTGCCTGGAGTTTCGGGACAGGGGTCAATGAGCAGTTCTTC. Translating it yields CAWSFGTGVNEQFF.

Many counts were recorded for this clonotype. The rearrangement links TRBV14 to TRBJ2-1, with a tentative D call TRBD2 (5 bases). CDR3 length equals 15 residues. The germline V and J ends were trimmed by 2 bases and 9 bases, with 17 bases remaining between them. Germline loops: CDR1 SGHDN, CDR2 FVKESK. The CDR3 nucleotides read TGTGCCAGCAGCCAACCGGGATCTAGTGGAATTGAGCAGTTCTTC. Translated, it gives CASSQPGSSGIEQFF.

This clonotype has only a few counts. The rearrangement links TRBV5-1 to TRBJ2-1, with no clear D. This CDR3 is built from 12 residues. Germline V CDR1 and CDR2: SGHRS, YFSETQ. The ends were cut back, 1 base at V and 5 bases at J, with 4 bases in the middle. The CDR3 DNA sequence: TGCGCCAGCAGCTTGATCGACAATGAGCAGTTCTTC. This codes for CASSLIDNEQFF.

This clonotype has only a few counts. The V call is TRBV18, the J call TRBJ2-5; D is unresolved. The V and J ends lost 3 bases and 2 bases respectively, with 10 bases between them. CDR3 length: 14 residues. Germline CDR1 reads KGHSH; CDR2 reads LQKENI. The CDR3 DNA reads as TGTGCCAGCTCACCCACGGGCGTGCAAGAGACCCAGTACTTC. It yields the protein CASSPTGVQETQYF.

This clonotype was recorded a few times. A single base separates this from a much larger clone, so it may be a read error. Here the CDR3 reads CASSHPTGGKSIQYF. The CDR3 bases are TGCGCCAGCAGCCATCCGACAGGGGGAAAGAGCATTCAGTACTTC. V usage is TRBV10-2 and J usage is TRBJ2-4; TRBD1 aligns across 9 bases. The CDR3 is 15 residues long. Germline values: CDR1 WSHSY, CDR2 SAAADI. After removal of 6 bases from V and 9 bases from J, the junction contained 12 bases not matched to a gene.

Many counts were recorded for this clonotype. This chain joins TRBV20-1 and TRBJ2-2; 10 bases are a match to TRBD1. With V trimmed by 1 base and J by 7 bases, 9 bases remained unmatched. The CDR3 runs to 16 residues. CDR1 is DFQATT and CDR2 is SNEGSKA in the germline V gene (reference sequence). Written as DNA, the CDR3 is TGCAGTGCTAGAGGCCGGGCGACAGGGGGCGACGGGGAGCTGTTTTTT. Protein: CSARGRATGGDGELFF.

This clonotype was counted at least ten times. The chain is built from TRBV6-5 and TRBJ2-1, with TRBD2 matching over 10 bases. Germline assignment: CDR1 MNHEY and CDR2 SVGAGI. CDR3 length: 16 amino acids. V gave up 2 bases and J gave up 5 bases; unmatched junction bases: 6. This CDR3 is CASSYKAGLANNEQFF. The CDR3 DNA is TGTGCCAGCAGTTACAAAGCGGGACTAGCGAACAATGAGCAGTTCTTC.

The gene calls are TRBV7-2 and TRBJ2-2; D possibly corresponds to TRBD2 (5 bases). Germline V gene sequence: CDR1 SGHTA, CDR2 FQGNSA. The CDR3 length is 15 residues. V was shortened by 1 base and J by 3 bases, with 9 bases between the two germline ends. The CDR3 loop reads CASSLGTFHTGELFF. CDR3 bases: TGTGCCAGCAGCTTAGGGACTTTTCACACCGGGGAGCTGTTTTTT.

The genes are TRBV7-8 and TRBJ2-5, with D tentatively TRBD1 or TRBD2 (5 bases each). Per germline, CDR1 SGHVS and CDR2 FQNEAQ. The CDR3 loop spans 15 amino acids. Deletions cut 3 bases from V and 2 bases from J, with 13 bases between. CDR3 sequence (DNA): TGTGCCAGCAGCTTGTCAGTGAGGGGACAAGAGACCCAGTACTTC. This gives the protein CASSLSVRGQETQYF.

There are many counts of this clonotype. The chain combines TRBV20-1 with TRBJ2-2, with no clear D. Germline CDR1 DFQATT, CDR2 SNEGSKA (reference sequence). The CDR3 contains 14 residues. The ends were cut back, 3 bases at V and 5 bases at J, with 13 bases in the middle. CDR3: CSASGRYPTGELFF. CDR3 sequence (DNA): TGCAGTGCTAGCGGTAGATACCCAACCGGGGAGCTGTTTTTT.

This clonotype appeared many times. This rearrangement joins TRBV20-1 to TRBJ2-1; 8 nucleotides match TRBD2. CDR1 DFQATT and CDR2 SNEGSKA come from the germline V gene (reference sequence). V shed 5 bases, J shed 5 bases, and the junction held 8 bases outside the gene matches. The CDR3 extends over 14 amino acids. The CDR3: CSAARDGGDNEQFF. CDR3 coding DNA: TGCAGTGCTGCGCGGGACGGGGGGGACAATGAGCAGTTCTTC.

The chain couples TRBV18 to TRBJ1-1; no reliable D call. From germline, CDR1 is KGHSH and CDR2 LQKENI. V was pared by 8 bases and J by 1 base, with 14 bases between. This CDR3 comprises 14 residues. The CDR3 region is CASLDGRENTEAFF. The DNA for the CDR3 is TGTGCCAGCCTTGACGGGAGGGAGAACACTGAAGCTTTCTTT.

Points on this clonotype: A read error may explain this, as a much larger clone is one base away. J is TRBJ2-2 and V is TRBV10-2; unclear D gene. CDR3 size: 13 residues. Germline values: CDR1 WSHSY, CDR2 SAAADI. V lost 8 bases and J 7 bases, leaving 14 bases between the germline ends. In nucleotides, the CDR3 is TGCGCCAGCCAAGTCGGCGTGGTCGGGGAGCTGTTTTTT. Amino acid sequence: CASQVGVVGELFF.

This clonotype has at least ten counts. V gene TRBV29-1 combines with J gene TRBJ2-5, with TRBD2 as a possible D gene (5 bases). The length of the CDR3 is 12 residues. Trimming removed 3 bases from V and 2 bases from J, with 7 bases in between. Germline V gene sequence: CDR1 SQVTM, CDR2 ANQGSEA. This CDR3 reads CSVDRGQETQYF. DNA of the CDR3: TGCAGCGTTGACCGGGGACAAGAGACCCAGTACTTC.

There are many counts of this clonotype. The rearrangement uses TRBV12-3 or TRBV12-4 and TRBJ2-3; D is possibly TRBD2 (5 bases). The CDR3 is 13 amino acids. V was clipped by 5 bases and J by 3 bases, with 9 bases between them. CDR3 residues: CASSRRRTDTQYF. CDR3 coding DNA: TGTGCCAGCAGTCGCAGGAGGACAGATACGCAGTATTTT.

This clonotype was found many times. V usage is TRBV12-3 or TRBV12-4 and J usage is TRBJ2-7; D gene uncertain. Trimming removed 3 bases at V and 2 bases at J, with 8 bases between. There are 13 residues in the CDR3. CDR3 residues: CASSFGLPYEQYF. The CDR3 DNA follows: TGTGCCAGCAGTTTTGGGCTGCCCTACGAGCAGTACTTC.

This clonotype was observed many times. The rearrangement links TRBV29-1 to TRBJ1-2; D may be TRBD1 (6 bases). CDR1 and CDR2 (germline): SQVTM, ANQGSEA. The V and J ends lost 4 bases and 1 base respectively, with 13 bases between them. The CDR3 spans 14 residues. The CDR3 protein is CSVAGVGFNYGYTF. CDR3 coding DNA: TGCAGCGTTGCAGGGGTAGGATTTAACTATGGCTACACCTTC.

This clonotype was seen repeatedly, ten times or more. The chain is built from TRBV7-9 and TRBJ2-7; D is uncertain. CDR1 is SEHNR and CDR2 is FQNEAQ in the germline V gene (reference sequence). The CDR3 is 12 amino acids. The V and J ends lost 3 bases and 5 bases respectively, with 8 bases between them. The CDR3 sequence: CASSLTADEQYF. The CDR3 DNA reads TGTGCCAGCAGCTTGACTGCTGACGAGCAGTACTTC.

This clonotype was counted ten times or more. This rearrangement joins TRBV11-2 to TRBJ2-1; a weak D match, TRBD1 (6 bases). The CDR3 extends over 13 amino acids. V was shortened by 4 bases and J by 7 bases, with 11 bases between the two germline ends. Per germline, CDR1 SGHAT and CDR2 FQNNGV. CDR3 residues: CASSWGHGNEQFF. The CDR3 DNA sequence: TGTGCCAGCAGCTGGGGACACGGGAATGAGCAGTTCTTC.

This clonotype was seen many times. The chain is built from TRBV6-2 or TRBV6-3 and TRBJ2-5; the match to TRBD2 covers 12 bases. The CDR3 runs to 15 residues. With 5 bases clipped from V and 3 bases from J, the junction kept 4 bases outside the gene matches. Per germline, CDR1 MNHEY and CDR2 SVGEGT. As DNA, the CDR3 is TGTGCCAGCAGTCACCGACTAGCGGGAGAAGAGACCCAGTACTTC. The encoded protein is CASSHRLAGEETQYF.

This clonotype was counted at least ten times. The chain links TRBV19 to TRBJ1-5; D is undetermined. Germline assignment: CDR1 LNHDA and CDR2 SQIVND (reference sequence). V was trimmed by 6 bases and J by 1 base, leaving 13 bases between them. The CDR3 runs 15 residues. CDR3 DNA: TGTGCCAGTAGATCTAACCCAGTGAGCAATCAGCCCCAGCATTTT. Amino acids: CASRSNPVSNQPQHF.

This clonotype was counted at least ten times. The rearrangement links TRBV5-1 to TRBJ2-7; TRBD2 matches 11 bases. CDR1 and CDR2 (germline): SGHRS, YFSETQ. The trim removed 0 bases at V and 4 bases at J, leaving 3 bases unmatched. There are 15 residues in the CDR3. The CDR3 DNA follows: TGCGCCAGCAGCTTGGTAGCGGGGGGGCCTTACGAGCAGTACTTC. It specifies CASSLVAGGPYEQYF.